This is a list of T cell receptor beta chains from one sample in a study of cytomegalovirus exposure and HLA in healthy donors. Here immunoSEQ multiplex PCR was the method, and the copy in TCRdb shows in-frame clones only, minus some. The table has roughly 180,000 clones, around 79% seen once; the top ten hold around 2.5%. Specimen: PBMCs. These receptors came from a female donor in good health and CMV-seronegative. Each CDR3 is given with its conserved first and last residue. A D gene is named only where the DNA matches it firmly. Size is omitted from some rows. Given values are once, few, many or a class for expanded clones.

>.|TRBV5-1|TRBJ2-7|14|.
TGCGCCAGCAGCTCCGGGACAACTATTTACGAGCAGTACTTC
CASSSGTTIYEQYF
>.|TRBV5-8|TRBJ1-1|14|.
TGTGCCAGCAGCTTGGCGGGGGGAAACACTGAAGCTTTCTTT
CASSLAGGNTEAFF
>.|TRBV28|TRBJ2-5|11|TRBD2
TGTGCCGGGGGGGTGCGAGAGACCCAGTACTTC
CAGGVRETQYF
>.|TRBV15|TRBJ1-5|15|.
TGTGCCACCAGCAGAATATACGGAGCGAGACAGCCCCAGCATTTT
CATSRIYGARQPQHF
>.|TRBV6-6|TRBJ1-3|14|.
TGTGCCAGCAGTTCAGGGGCTGGTGGAAACACCATATATTTT
CASSSGAGGNTIYF
>.|TRBV6-5|TRBJ1-5|14|.
TGTGCCAGCAGTGAAGGGGATAGCAATCAGCCCCAGCATTTT
CASSEGDSNQPQHF
>.|TRBV6-5|TRBJ1-4|13|.
TGTGCCAGCAGGGCAGGGCCTAATGAAAAACTGTTTTTT
CASRAGPNEKLFF
>few|TRBV4-3|TRBJ2-5|15|.
TGCGCCAGCAGCCAATGGGCAGGGTCCCCAGAGACCCAGTACTTC
CASSQWAGSPETQYF
>.|TRBV5-8|TRBJ1-1|18|.
TGTGCCAGCAGCTTGGCGACAGTGCTCATGCCTCTGAACACTGAAGCTTTCTTT
CASSLATVLMPLNTEAFF
>.|TRBV10-1|TRBJ2-2|15|TRBD2
TGCGCCAGCAGCCAGACTAGCGAGAACACCGGGGAGCTGTTTTTT
CASSQTSENTGELFF
>few|TRBV9|TRBJ1-2|13|TRBD1
TGTGCCAGCAGCCGAGGACAGGGAACTGGCTACACCTTC
CASSRGQGTGYTF
>.|TRBV5-6|TRBJ2-5|13|.
TGTGCCAGCAGCGGCACCGAACAAGAGACCCAGTACTTC
CASSGTEQETQYF